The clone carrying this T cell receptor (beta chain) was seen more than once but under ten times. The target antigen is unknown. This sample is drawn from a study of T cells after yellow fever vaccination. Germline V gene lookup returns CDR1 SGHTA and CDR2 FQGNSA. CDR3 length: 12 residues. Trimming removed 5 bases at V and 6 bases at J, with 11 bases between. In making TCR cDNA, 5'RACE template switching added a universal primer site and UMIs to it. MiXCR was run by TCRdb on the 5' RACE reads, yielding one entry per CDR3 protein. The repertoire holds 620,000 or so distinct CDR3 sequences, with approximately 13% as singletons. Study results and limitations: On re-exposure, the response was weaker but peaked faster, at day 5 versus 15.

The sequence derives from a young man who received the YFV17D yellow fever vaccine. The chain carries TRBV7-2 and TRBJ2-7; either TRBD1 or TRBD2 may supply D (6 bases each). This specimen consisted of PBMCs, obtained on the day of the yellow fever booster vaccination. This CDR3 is CASSQRGVEQYF. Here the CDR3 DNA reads TGTGCCAGCAGCCAGAGGGGGGTCGAGCAGTACTTC.